This TCR beta chain was recorded in a study of neurological immune-mediated disorders. Noted time point: longitudinal time-point 3. The CDR3 is 14 amino acids. The V end was cut by 3 bases, the J end by 5 bases, with 13 bases between. CDR1 is LNHNV and CDR2 is YYDKDF in the germline V gene (reference sequence). 5'RACE with 10-nucleotide random UMIs produced the cDNA. TCRdb itself ran the 5' RACE reads through MiXCR, one entry per CDR3 protein. Of around 97,000 distinct CDR3 sequences listed, 11% are singletons. In this sample, this clonotype turned up a few times. The origin of this receptor is a female donor with HTLV-1-associated myelopathy (HAM/TSP). The chain couples TRBV15 to TRBJ2-5; D tentatively fits TRBD1 or TRBD2 (5 bases each). Material: PBMCs. The CDR3 here is CATSSMRGPETQYF. CDR3 nucleotide sequence: TGTGCCACCAGCAGCATGAGGGGCCCGGAGACCCAGTACTTC.